The present entry profiles one TCR beta chain with its context. The antigen remains undetermined. Study donors comprised healthy, HIV-negative adults devoid of recent acute infection or vaccination. Splitting of CD4+ cells produced CD45RA+ naive and CD45RA-negative memory subsets. The record originates from a study of shared clonotypes between healthy human individuals. General observations from the study: Clonotypes shared by all four sorted-subset donors had higher generation probabilities than non-shared clonotypes. Blood alone was sampled, and tissue repertoires likely differ.

TCRdb's table, derived via immunoSEQ multiplex PCR, lists solely in-frame clones and lacks some. The table records about 2,500,000 clones, around 94% of them present only once. CDR3 length: 13 residues. CDR1 and CDR2 (germline): MNHEY, SVGAGI. V was pared by 8 bases and J by 4 bases, with 14 bases between. The rearrangement links TRBV6-5 to TRBJ1-2; D perhaps matches TRBD1 (5 bases). This sequence originates from a man younger than 35 in good health. Sequencing used naive CD4+ T cells sorted from blood. Subset specified: CD45RA+ positively selected. The CDR3 DNA is TGTGCCAGCGCCGGGCCCAGGGCCTATGGCTACACCTTC. Its translation is CASAGPRAYGYTF.